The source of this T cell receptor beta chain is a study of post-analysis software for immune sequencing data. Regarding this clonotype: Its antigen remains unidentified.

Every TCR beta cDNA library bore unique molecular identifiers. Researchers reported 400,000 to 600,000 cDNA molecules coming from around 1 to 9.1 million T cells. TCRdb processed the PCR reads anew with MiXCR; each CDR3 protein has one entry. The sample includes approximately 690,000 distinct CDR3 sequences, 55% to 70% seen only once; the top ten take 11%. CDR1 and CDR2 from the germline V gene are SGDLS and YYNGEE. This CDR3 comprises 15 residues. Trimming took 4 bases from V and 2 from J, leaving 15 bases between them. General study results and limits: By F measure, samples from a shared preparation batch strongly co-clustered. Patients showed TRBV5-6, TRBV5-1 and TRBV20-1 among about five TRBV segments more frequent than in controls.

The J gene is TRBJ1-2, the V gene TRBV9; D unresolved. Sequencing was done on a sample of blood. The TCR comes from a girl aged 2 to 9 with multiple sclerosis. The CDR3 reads CASSFSDLPNYGYTF. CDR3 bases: TGTGCCAGCAGCTTCAGCGACCTGCCGAACTATGGCTACACCTTC.